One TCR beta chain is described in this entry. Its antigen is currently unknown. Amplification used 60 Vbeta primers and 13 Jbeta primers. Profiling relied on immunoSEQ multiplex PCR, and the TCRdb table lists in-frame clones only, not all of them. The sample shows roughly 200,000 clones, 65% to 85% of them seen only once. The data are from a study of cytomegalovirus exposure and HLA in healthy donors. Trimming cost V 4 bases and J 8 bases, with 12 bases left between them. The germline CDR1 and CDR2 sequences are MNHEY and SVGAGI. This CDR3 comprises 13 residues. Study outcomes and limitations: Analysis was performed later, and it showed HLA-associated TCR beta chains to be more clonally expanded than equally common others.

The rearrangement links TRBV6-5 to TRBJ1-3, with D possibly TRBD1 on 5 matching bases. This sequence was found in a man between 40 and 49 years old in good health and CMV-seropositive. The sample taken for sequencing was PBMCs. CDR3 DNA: TGTGCCAGCAGTTCCAGGGTATACGACACCATATATTTT. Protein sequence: CASSSRVYDTIYF.